The sequence of this T cell receptor beta chain was determined in a study of OX40 agonist ivuxolimab in advanced cancers. Libraries were prepared by immunoSEQ multiplex PCR; TCRdb keeps only in-frame clonotypes and omits some of them. The data contain 55,000 to 65,000 clones, around 86% of them singletons. This CDR3 spans 15 amino acids. Germline V gives CDR1 SGDLS, CDR2 YYNGEE. V gave up 0 bases and J gave up 11 bases; unmatched junction bases: 10. Material: CD4+ or CD8+ T cells sorted from blood, obtained in a trial of the OX40 agonist ivuxolimab. The V and J genes are TRBV9 and TRBJ1-4; 7 bases line up with TRBD1. The origin of this receptor is an adult with an advanced solid tumor such as melanoma, head and neck, liver or kidney cancer. Written as DNA, the CDR3 is TGTGCCAGCAGCGTAGAGGGGGCGCAGGGGGGTAAACTGTTTTTT. Translated, it gives CASSVEGAQGGKLFF.